This T cell receptor (beta chain) appears in the sequencing data of a study of blood T cell repertoires in COVID-19 (TCRdb year 2020). About the full investigation: The collaborator samples originated in the United States, Italy and Spain and spanned the acute and convalescent phases of COVID-19. The prospective study material was composed of cDNA or gDNA derived from T cells, B-cell-depleted T cells, or PBMCs. The dataset comprised deeply sampled blood TCRbeta repertoires from subjects exposed to, actively infected with, or recovered from COVID-19. The repertoires were released in a freely available public database meant as a resource for research on the immune response to SARS-CoV-2. The samples were drawn from the first 160 participants of the ongoing ImmuneRACE study and from 1,254 subjects provided by 6 global collaborators. A de-identified subject ID, COVID-19 status, age in years and sex were almost always included in the sample metadata. Where available, HLA class I and class II types were taken from metadata supplied by the sample provider and were not determined by assay-based typing. Results the study describes overall, beyond this receptor: Clinical and demographic metadata were provided uncurated, with the amount varying by source and participant.

About this clone itself: The antigen it recognizes is unknown. The junction departs from germline at one end; a sequencing error may be responsible.

TCRbeta CDR3 regions were amplified from genomic DNA using the immunoSEQ Assay, a bias-controlled multiplex PCR. The authors processed their data as follows. The number of nucleated cells in each sample was estimated by amplification of reference gene primers within the assay. To quantify the absolute abundance of each unique TCRbeta CDR3 rearrangement, sequence reads were collapsed and filtered. For each sample, productive Simpson clonality was calculated by taking the square root of Simpson's diversity index across productive rearrangements. The clones in this table, taken by TCRdb from immuneACCESS, are in-frame only. Not every clone is retained; where verified, under half of the shortfall comes from an unresolved V gene, and the cause of the rest is unknown. The V and J calls and the clone size are those of that table, but D and trimming were determined from the DNA. This sample comprises around 200,000 clones, more than 70% of them detected only once. Approximately 5% of the sample comes from the top ten.

Participants in the prospective study were enrolled through a virtual design, were aged about 18 to 89 years, and lived in fewer than 30 United States geographic areas. In the prospective study, cohorts were assigned on the basis of participant-reported clinical history obtained from a screening survey and a study questionnaire. Each participant in the prospective study had whole blood, serum and a nasopharyngeal or oropharyngeal swab collected by mobile phlebotomists. Additional blood draws and questionnaires over an approximately two-month period could optionally be provided by prospective study participants. Before DNA extraction, prospective study blood samples were shipped either frozen or at room temperature. Sequenced input: PBMCs or T cells enriched from blood (not recorded which). The source of this sequence is a man aged 40-49 years with acute COVID-19.

The bases are TGTGCCAGCAGTGAAGGAGGGTATTATGACTACACCTTC. This translates into CASSEGGYYDYTF. Here the chain combines TRBV6-1 and TRBJ1-2; the D gene cannot be resolved reliably. From cysteine to phenylalanine, the CDR3 is 13 amino acids long. CDR3 DNA is the only sequence kept; it has 39 bases, read in frame from the first base. The germline V gene supplies CDR1 MNHNS and CDR2 SASEGT.